This T cell receptor (beta chain) derives from a study of OX40 agonist ivuxolimab in advanced cancers. Turning to the study itself: At doses from 0.01 to 10 mg/kg, patients were given intravenous ivuxolimab every 2 weeks. Participants, 80% to 90% male, averaged around 64 years of age, ranging from about 23 to 80.

TCRdb's copy holds only in-frame clones and misses some; the assay was immunoSEQ multiplex PCR. Here the sample spans just over 40,000 clones, approximately 90% being singletons. This CDR3 is 15 amino acids long. Germline-derived CDR1 and CDR2 are SGHDT and YYEEEE. Trimming left V 0 bases short and J 0 bases short, with 7 bases between. The count of this clone is one. Its specificity is not known. Regarding the study as a whole: Antigen specificity of clonally expanded peripheral T cells was not established.

This specimen was CD4+ or CD8+ T cells sorted from blood, taken in a trial of the OX40 agonist ivuxolimab. The chain links TRBV5-6 to TRBJ1-5; no clear D gene. This sequence originates from an adult with an advanced solid tumor such as melanoma, head and neck, liver or kidney cancer. The CDR3 DNA is TGTGCCAGCAGCTTGGGAGTCGATAGCAATCAGCCCCAGCATTTT. Protein: CASSLGVDSNQPQHF.